Listed below are T cell receptor beta chains from one sample, sequenced in a study of T-cell reconstitution after alpha-beta-depleted transplantation in children. TCRdb passed the PCR reads through MiXCR, listing each CDR3 protein once. The sample holds approximately 34,000 distinct CDR3 sequences, approximately 6.5% seen once. The specimen comprised peripheral blood, sampled 60 days after TCRalphabeta/CD19-depleted stem cell transplant. All receptors derive from a child younger than two who had a stem cell transplant for acute myeloid leukemia, so the T cells may come from the graft donor. Each CDR3 is given with its conserved first and last residue. The D gene is left open where the match is weak. Some rows mark clone size as missing; the rest say once, few, many or name a class of expanded clone.

V gene	D gene	clone size	J gene	CDR3 DNA	CDR3 protein
TRBV13	TRBD1	many	TRBJ1-4	TGTGCCAGCAGCCCCCGGACAGGGGGCGTTGAAAAACTGTTTTTT	CASSPRTGGVEKLFF
TRBV4-3	TRBD1	many	TRBJ1-3	TGCGCCAGCAGCCAAGGGACAGGGTTTGGAAACACCATATATTTT	CASSQGTGFGNTIYF
TRBV7-8	TRBD1	NA	TRBJ1-5	TGTGCCAGCAGCCCCCGGACAGGGGGTCCCGGGCTGGGGCCCCAGCATTTT	CASSPRTGGPGLGPQHF
TRBV7-9	TRBD2	many	TRBJ2-7	TGTGCCAGCAGCTTAATGTCGGGAGGGGCCAGCGAGCAGTACTTC	CASSLMSGGASEQYF
TRBV28	NA	many	TRBJ2-5	TGTGCCAGCAGTTTATTACCCCTCCTGGGGGGACAAGAGACCCAGTACTTC	CASSLLPLLGGQETQYF
TRBV3-1	NA	many	TRBJ2-5	TGTGCCAGCAGCCAAGGTGGAGGCAAAGAGACCCAGTACTTC	CASSQGGGKETQYF
TRBV27	NA	many	TRBJ2-3	TGTGCCAGCAGTTGGTTAGATACGCAGTATTTT	CASSWLDTQYF
TRBV9	NA	many	TRBJ2-5	TGTGCCAGCAGCCCCCGGGGCTCGGGAGAGACCCAGTACTTC	CASSPRGSGETQYF
TRBV5-8	TRBD1	NA	TRBJ2-4	TGTGCCAGCAGCCTCGGGACAGGGGAGGACATTCAGTACTTC	CASSLGTGEDIQYF
TRBV6-2/TRBV6-3	TRBD2	many	TRBJ2-3	TGTGCCAGCAGTTATAGCGGGCCTCGGGCAGATACGCAGTATTTT	CASSYSGPRADTQYF
TRBV15	NA	many	TRBJ2-5	TGTGCCACCAGCAGAGATCAGACCGCTCGGACCCAGTACTTC	CATSRDQTARTQYF
TRBV7-9	NA	many	TRBJ1-5	TGTGCCAGCAGCCCCCAGGGCCAGCCCCAGCATTTT	CASSPQGQPQHF
TRBV10-3	TRBD2	many	TRBJ2-1	TGTGCCACCTATCGGGGTGCGGGGGACAATGAGCAGTTCTTC	CATYRGAGDNEQFF
TRBV9	NA	many	TRBJ1-5	TGTGCCAGCAGCGTATCCCACAATCAGCCCCAGCATTTT	CASSVSHNQPQHF
TRBV7-8	NA	few	TRBJ2-3	TGTGCCAGCAGCGGGTCGTATAGGGCGGGCCTAAGCACAGATACGCAGTATTTT	CASSGSYRAGLSTDTQYF
TRBV28	TRBD2	many	TRBJ2-5	TGTGCCAGCAGTTGGGGGACTAGCGGGGAGCAAGAGACCCAGTACTTC	CASSWGTSGEQETQYF
TRBV10-3	NA	NA	TRBJ1-2	TGTGCCATCAGTGAAGGGCAGGGGTCGGATGGCTACACCTTC	CAISEGQGSDGYTF
TRBV4-2	NA	NA	TRBJ1-1	TGTGCCAGCAGCCCCGGGAGGAGAGGACCCAGTTGGGTGAACACTGAAGCTTTCTTT	CASSPGRRGPSWVNTEAFF
TRBV29-1	NA	many	TRBJ1-1	TGCAGCGTTGAAGGGGGTGAAGCTTTCTTT	CSVEGGEAFF
TRBV30	NA	few	TRBJ1-6	TGTGCCTGGAGTTCACAGGGTGATTCACCCCTCCACTTT	CAWSSQGDSPLHF
TRBV6-5	NA	many	TRBJ1-1	TGTGCCAGCATTAAGGAGAACACTGAAGCTTTCTTT	CASIKENTEAFF
TRBV2	TRBD1	many	TRBJ2-7	TGTGCCAGCAGTGAAGGGACAGGGGGAAACGAGCAGTACTTC	CASSEGTGGNEQYF
TRBV4-3	NA	many	TRBJ2-7	TGCGCCAGCAGCCAAGAGCACGGAGGAAACGAGCAGTACTTC	CASSQEHGGNEQYF
TRBV4-3	TRBD1	many	TRBJ1-3	TGCGCCACCATGGACAGGGGGCTTGGAAACACCATATATTTT	CATMDRGLGNTIYF
TRBV9	TRBD2	many	TRBJ2-5	TGTGCCAGCAGCGTAGTAGCGGGGACGCAAGAGACCCAGTACTTC	CASSVVAGTQETQYF
TRBV12-3/TRBV12-4	NA	many	TRBJ1-1	TGTGCCAGCAGTCCCGTAATGGACACTGAAGCTTTCTTT	CASSPVMDTEAFF
TRBV4-2	NA	many	TRBJ1-5	TGTGCCAGCAGCCAAGGAAGGGTAATGATCGGCAATCAGCCCCAGCATTTT	CASSQGRVMIGNQPQHF
TRBV4-3	NA	many	TRBJ2-7	TGCGCCAGCAGCCAAGATCGGGCATTTTACGAGCAGTACTTC	CASSQDRAFYEQYF
TRBV12-3/TRBV12-4	TRBD2	few	TRBJ2-3	TGTGCCCGCAGTTCCGAGACTAGCGGGAGGGCTTTCACAGATACGCAGTATTTT	CARSSETSGRAFTDTQYF
TRBV5-1	NA	many	TRBJ2-7	TGCGCCAGCAGCTTTGGCTGGGGCGGAGAGCAGTACTTC	CASSFGWGGEQYF
TRBV5-1	TRBD2	many	TRBJ2-1	TGCGCCAGCCGGGGGGAGCGGGGGACTTTCAATGAGCAGTTCTTC	CASRGERGTFNEQFF
TRBV7-9	NA	many	TRBJ1-5	TGTGCCAGCAGCCCCCCGACTCCGTTGGGGCCCCAGCATTTT	CASSPPTPLGPQHF
TRBV10-3	TRBD2	many	TRBJ2-1	TGTGCCATCAGTGGGACTAGCGGGAACAATGAGCAGTTCTTC	CAISGTSGNNEQFF
TRBV6-5	NA	many	TRBJ2-7	TGTGCCAGCAGTTACTTCCAGGGCTACGAGCAGTACTTC	CASSYFQGYEQYF
TRBV28	NA	many	TRBJ1-1	TGTGCCAGCAGTTTTAACCGGATAGCTTTCTTT	CASSFNRIAFF
TRBV9	TRBD1	NA	TRBJ1-2	TGTGCCAGCAGCGAGTACAAGGGACAGGGGGTCGTAACTAACTATGGCTACACCTTC	CASSEYKGQGVVTNYGYTF
TRBV6-2/TRBV6-3	NA	many	TRBJ2-5	TGTGCCAGCAGTTACTCCGATCAAGAGACCCAGTACTTC	CASSYSDQETQYF
TRBV9	TRBD2	NA	TRBJ2-3	TGTGCCAGCAGCCATAGCGGGGGGGCCCCGTATTTT	CASSHSGGAPYF
TRBV18	TRBD1	many	TRBJ1-5	TGTGCCAGCTCAGCGGGGACAGGTAGCAATCAGCCCCAGCATTTT	CASSAGTGSNQPQHF
TRBV7-9	TRBD1	few	TRBJ1-2	TGTGCCACTTGGCCGGAGGCGGGACAGATCTATGGCTACACCTTC	CATWPEAGQIYGYTF
TRBV12-3/TRBV12-4	NA	many	TRBJ1-2	TGTGCCAGCAGTTTTCCCTACACCTTC	CASSFPYTF
TRBV7-9	NA	many	TRBJ1-5	TGTGCCAGCAGCTTAAAGGGGGAACAGCCCCAGCATTTT	CASSLKGEQPQHF
TRBV6-2/TRBV6-3	TRBD1	many	TRBJ1-4	TGTGCCAGCAGTTCAGCGACAGGGGGCGTCGAAAAACTGTTTTTT	CASSSATGGVEKLFF
TRBV5-6	NA	many	TRBJ2-1	TGTGCCAGCAGTTGGGAAAGCTCCTACAATGAGCAGTTCTTC	CASSWESSYNEQFF
TRBV6-5	NA	many	TRBJ2-5	TGTGCCAGCATGGAGGAGGGGTTCCAAGAGACCCAGTACTTC	CASMEEGFQETQYF
TRBV4-3	NA	many	TRBJ2-1	TGCGCCAGCAGCCAACCCCTCAGAGGGGGGATCTCCTACAATGAGCAGTTCTTC	CASSQPLRGGISYNEQFF
TRBV29-1	NA	medium-sized	TRBJ1-2	TGCAGCGTTGTGAGGGACGGCTACACCTTC	CSVVRDGYTF
TRBV25-1	NA	many	TRBJ2-1	TGTGCCAGCAGTGACCATGGGGGCTATGAGCAGTTCTTC	CASSDHGGYEQFF
TRBV20-1	NA	many	TRBJ2-7	TGCAGTGCTAGAAGGCTCGCCTGGAGCTCCTACGAGCAGTACTTC	CSARRLAWSSYEQYF
TRBV6-1	NA	NA	TRBJ1-5	TGTGCCAGCGCCCAGGAACAGGTTGATCAGCCCCAGCATTTT	CASAQEQVDQPQHF
TRBV20-1	TRBD1	many	TRBJ2-3	TGCAGTGCTAGAGTCCGGGACAGGGGGTTCGGTACGCAGTATTTT	CSARVRDRGFGTQYF
TRBV5-1	NA	many	TRBJ2-1	TGCGCCAGCAGCTTGGACAGAAATGAGCAGTTCTTC	CASSLDRNEQFF
TRBV7-3	TRBD2	many	TRBJ2-2	TGTGCCAGCAGCTTAAGCACCGGAGTGACAAGCGGGAACGGGGAGCTGTTTTTT	CASSLSTGVTSGNGELFF